This TCR beta chain stems from a study of post-analysis software for immune sequencing data. Whole-study context: Relapsing-remitting, secondary progressive and progressive-relapsing multiple sclerosis courses were included. Study outcomes and limitations: Significantly decreased normalized Chao1 diversity was recorded for multiple sclerosis patients relative to controls. TRBV5-6, TRBV5-1 and TRBV20-1 belonged to a set of roughly five TRBV segments that were more frequent in patients than controls. Those samples that were prepared in the same batch co-clustered strongly by F measure.

V was clipped by 8 bases and J by 1 base, with 11 bases between them. Germline CDR1 and CDR2: MNHEY and SMNVEV (reference sequence). The CDR3 has 13 residues. Presence of unique molecular identifiers characterized the TCR beta cDNA libraries. The T cell input of roughly 0.9 to 11 million gave about 470,000 cDNA molecules. One entry per CDR3 protein results from TCRdb running MiXCR on the PCR reads. This table has hundreds of thousands of distinct CDR3 sequences, about 57% appearing once. Regarding this clonotype: Antigen: not known.

The J gene is TRBJ1-1, the V gene TRBV27; the D gene is possibly TRBD1 (5 bases). Sequenced: blood. This TCR came from a girl aged 5-17 years with multiple sclerosis. In DNA form, the CDR3 reads TGTGCCAGCGGGGGGGGGAGGAACACTGAAGCTTTCTTT. This encodes CASGGGRNTEAFF.